Listed below are T cell receptor beta chains from one sample, sequenced in a study of blood T cell repertoires in COVID-19. Data came from immunoSEQ multiplex PCR; TCRdb stores just in-frame clones and leaves some out. The table shows about 14,000 clones, with roughly 84% occurring only once. Sequenced input: peripheral blood. The receptors stem from a man aged 50-59 years with active COVID-19. The CDR3 runs from the conserved cysteine through the conserved F or W. The order of the fields is J gene, D gene, V gene, clone size, CDR3 protein, CDR3 DNA. A D gene is named only where the DNA matches it firmly. Not every row has a clone size; where given, it reads once, few, many or a size class.

j_call: TRBJ2-7
d_call: TRBD2
v_call: TRBV5-4
clone_size: NA
cdr3_aa: CASSLFELAGVNEQYF
cdr3_nt: TGTGCCAGCAGCTTGTTTGAGCTAGCGGGAGTAAACGAGCAGTACTTC

j_call: TRBJ1-4
d_call: TRBD1
v_call: TRBV27
clone_size: NA
cdr3_aa: CASRSGGDEKLFF
cdr3_nt: TGTGCCAGCCGATCAGGGGGCGACGAAAAACTGTTTTTT

j_call: TRBJ2-1
d_call: NA
v_call: TRBV5-6
clone_size: NA
cdr3_aa: CASNTPPNNEQFF
cdr3_nt: TGTGCCAGCAACACACCCCCGAACAATGAGCAGTTCTTC

j_call: TRBJ2-3
d_call: NA
v_call: TRBV7-6
clone_size: few
cdr3_aa: CASSLIPPSGVSTDTQYF
cdr3_nt: TGTGCCAGCAGCTTAATCCCCCCCAGCGGAGTTAGCACAGATACGCAGTATTTT

j_call: TRBJ2-3
d_call: TRBD2
v_call: TRBV5-1
clone_size: NA
cdr3_aa: CASSVEGSGIGTDTQYF
cdr3_nt: TGCGCCAGCAGCGTGGAGGGTAGCGGGATTGGTACAGATACGCAGTATTTT

j_call: TRBJ2-1
d_call: NA
v_call: TRBV6-5
clone_size: NA
cdr3_aa: CALREYNEQFF
cdr3_nt: TGTGCCCTCCGGGAATACAATGAGCAGTTCTTC

j_call: TRBJ1-5
d_call: NA
v_call: TRBV6-5
clone_size: NA
cdr3_aa: CASSLEPGGDQPQHF
cdr3_nt: TGTGCCAGCAGTCTAGAACCGGGGGGCGATCAGCCCCAGCATTTT

j_call: TRBJ2-1
d_call: TRBD1
v_call: TRBV24-1
clone_size: once
cdr3_aa: CATRYRDRSYNEQFF
cdr3_nt: TGTGCCACCAGGTACCGGGACAGGTCCTACAATGAGCAGTTCTTC

j_call: TRBJ2-1
d_call: TRBD2
v_call: TRBV7-6
clone_size: NA
cdr3_aa: CASSPASGSAYNEQFF
cdr3_nt: TGTGCCAGCAGCCCCGCTAGCGGGAGCGCCTACAATGAGCAGTTCTTC

j_call: TRBJ2-7
d_call: NA
v_call: TRBV5-4
clone_size: NA
cdr3_aa: CASSLGGSSYEQYF
cdr3_nt: TGTGCCAGCAGCTTGGGAGGCAGCTCCTACGAGCAGTACTTC

j_call: TRBJ2-5
d_call: TRBD1
v_call: TRBV5-1
clone_size: NA
cdr3_aa: CASSLGGGALETQYF
cdr3_nt: TGCGCCAGCAGCTTGGGAGGGGGCGCGTTGGAGACCCAGTACTTC

j_call: TRBJ2-3
d_call: TRBD2
v_call: TRBV14
clone_size: NA
cdr3_aa: CASSHLAGGQDTQYF
cdr3_nt: TGCGCCAGCAGCCATTTAGCGGGAGGGCAAGATACGCAGTATTTT

j_call: TRBJ2-7
d_call: NA
v_call: TRBV7-8
clone_size: few
cdr3_aa: CASSLAGGPYEQYF
cdr3_nt: TGTGCCAGCAGCTTAGCGGGAGGTCCCTACGAGCAGTACTTC

j_call: TRBJ2-3
d_call: TRBD2
v_call: TRBV7-9
clone_size: NA
cdr3_aa: CASSPLAGASTDTQYF
cdr3_nt: TGTGCCAGCAGTCCCCTAGCGGGGGCTAGCACAGATACGCAGTATTTT

j_call: TRBJ2-3
d_call: TRBD2
v_call: TRBV9
clone_size: NA
cdr3_aa: CASSVRGADTQYF
cdr3_nt: TGTGCCAGCAGCGTCCGGGGGGCAGATACGCAGTATTTT